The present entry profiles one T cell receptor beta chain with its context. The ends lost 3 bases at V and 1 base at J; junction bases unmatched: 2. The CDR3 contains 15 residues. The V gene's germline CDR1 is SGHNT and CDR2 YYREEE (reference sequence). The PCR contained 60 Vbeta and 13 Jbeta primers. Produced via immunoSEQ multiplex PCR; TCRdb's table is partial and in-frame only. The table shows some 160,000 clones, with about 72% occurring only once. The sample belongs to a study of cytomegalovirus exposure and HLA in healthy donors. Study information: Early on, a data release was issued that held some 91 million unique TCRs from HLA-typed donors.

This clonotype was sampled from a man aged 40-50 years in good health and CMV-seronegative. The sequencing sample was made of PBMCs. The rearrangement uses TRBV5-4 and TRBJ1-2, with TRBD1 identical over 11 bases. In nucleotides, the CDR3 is TGTGCCAGCAGCTGGGGGACAGGGGGTAACTATGGCTACACCTTC. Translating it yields CASSWGTGGNYGYTF.